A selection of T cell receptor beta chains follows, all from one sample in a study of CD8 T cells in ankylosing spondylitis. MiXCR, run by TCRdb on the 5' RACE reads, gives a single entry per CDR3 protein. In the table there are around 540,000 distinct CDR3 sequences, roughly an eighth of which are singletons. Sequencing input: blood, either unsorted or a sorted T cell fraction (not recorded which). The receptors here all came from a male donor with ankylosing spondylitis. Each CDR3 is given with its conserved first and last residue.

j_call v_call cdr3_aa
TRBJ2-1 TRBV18 CASSPDGRSNEQFF
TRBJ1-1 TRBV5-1 CASSQNTVTEAFF
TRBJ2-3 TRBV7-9 CASSSGQGAGDTQYF
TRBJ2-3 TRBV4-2 CASPRRLVGGTSSTDTQYF
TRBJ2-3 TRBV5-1 CASSLVGGPDTQYF
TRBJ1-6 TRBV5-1 CASSSRENSPLHF
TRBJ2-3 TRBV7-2 CASQGTSGAGDTQYF
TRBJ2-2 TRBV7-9 CASRPGPANTGELFF
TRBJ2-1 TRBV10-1 CASRVQGTGGSWDEQFF
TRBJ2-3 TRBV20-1 CSARRGGPVDTQYF
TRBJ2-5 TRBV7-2 CASSLFGRGETQYF
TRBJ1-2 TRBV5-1 CASSPLTDPLYGYTF
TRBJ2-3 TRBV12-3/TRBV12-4 CASTEWATDTQYF
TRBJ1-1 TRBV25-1 CASSEIRGGKTEAFF
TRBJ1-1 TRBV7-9 CASSFSTANTEAFF
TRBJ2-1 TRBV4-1 CASGFGEGYNEQFF
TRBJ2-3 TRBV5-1 CASSLKWEGTDTQYF
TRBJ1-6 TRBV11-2 CASSSETYETGEFNSPLHF
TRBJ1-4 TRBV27 CASRIQGAGEKLFF
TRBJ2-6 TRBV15 CATSRDQADSGANVLTF
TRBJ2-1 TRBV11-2 CASSSKDRVTQNEQFF
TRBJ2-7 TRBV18 CASSFSGREGHEQYF
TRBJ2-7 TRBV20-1 CSASIPPVQDILRYEQYF
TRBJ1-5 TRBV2 CASRPGTGGGQPQHF
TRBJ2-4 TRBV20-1 CSARDRAGLAKNIQYF
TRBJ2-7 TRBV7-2 CASSLVASGMADEQYF